The 5 T cell receptor beta chains given below trace back to one sample, sequenced in a study of blood T cells in healthy people across ages. PCR was performed a second time for about 7 to 11 cycles using a sample-barcoded 5' primer and a J-beta primer mix. Each CDR3 protein gets one entry after TCRdb re-called the 5' RACE reads with MiXCR. The repertoire holds more than 1,400,000 distinct CDR3 sequences, roughly 40% seen once, with 7% to 9% in the top ten. The sequenced material came from blood. The receptors were gathered from a young woman in good health.

The gene calls are TRBV5-6 and TRBJ1-2; D uncertain. Trimming took off 1 base at V and 2 bases at J, with 12 bases between the two ends. This CDR3 is built from 15 residues. The germline gives CDR1 SGHDT, CDR2 YYEEEE. The CDR3 spells CASSLRDGRNYGYTF. In DNA, the CDR3 is TGTGCCAGCAGCTTGCGCGACGGGAGGAACTATGGCTACACCTTC.

Only a few counts were recorded for this clonotype. The V gene is TRBV12-3 or TRBV12-4, the J gene TRBJ1-2, with TRBD1 matching 9 bases. The CDR3 runs 13 residues. Germline trimming cut 7 bases from V and 8 bases from J; bases unmatched to any gene: 8. The CDR3 DNA reads as TGTGCCAGCAACATACAGGGGGCGGACGGCTACACCTTC. It encodes CASNIQGADGYTF.

This clonotype has only a few counts. The chain employs TRBV20-1 and TRBJ2-1; D call uncertain. This CDR3 is built from 16 residues. The V end was cut by 1 base, the J end by 4 bases, with 17 bases between. Germline CDR1 reads DFQATT; CDR2 reads SNEGSKA (reference sequence). The CDR3, as DNA: TGCAGTGCTAGAGGATCGGACCCCTCCCTATACAATGAGCAGTTCTTC. Translating gives CSARGSDPSLYNEQFF.

The chain joins TRBV11-2 to TRBJ1-2; D unclear. Trimming removed 1 base at V and 5 bases at J, with 11 bases between. The CDR3 contains 14 residues. The germline gives CDR1 SGHAT, CDR2 FQNNGV. CDR3 protein: CASSLGVLDYGYTF. CDR3 in DNA: TGTGCCAGCAGCTTAGGGGTTCTGGATTATGGCTACACCTTC.

The chain uses TRBV5-1 and TRBJ1-1, with D hard to call. The CDR3 sequence is 17 residues long. V dropped 2 bases and J dropped 1 base, with 18 bases sitting between them. In germline, CDR1 is SGHRS, CDR2 YFSETQ. The CDR3 here is CASSLKKPGPGNTEAFF. As DNA, the CDR3 is TGCGCCAGCAGCTTAAAAAAGCCGGGCCCAGGGAACACTGAAGCTTTCTTT.